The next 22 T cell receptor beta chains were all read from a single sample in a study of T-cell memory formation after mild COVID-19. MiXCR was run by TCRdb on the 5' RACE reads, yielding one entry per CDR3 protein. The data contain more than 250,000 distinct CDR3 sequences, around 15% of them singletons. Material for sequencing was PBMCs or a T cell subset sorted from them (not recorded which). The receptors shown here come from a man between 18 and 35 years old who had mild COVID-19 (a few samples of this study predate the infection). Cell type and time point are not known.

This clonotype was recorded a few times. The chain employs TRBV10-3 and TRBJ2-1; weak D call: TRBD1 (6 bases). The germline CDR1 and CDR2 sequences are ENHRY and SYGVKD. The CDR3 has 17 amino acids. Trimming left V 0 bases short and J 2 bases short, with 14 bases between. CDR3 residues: CAISESRQETAYNEQFF. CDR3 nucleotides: TGTGCCATCAGTGAGTCGAGACAGGAGACCGCCTACAATGAGCAGTTCTTC.

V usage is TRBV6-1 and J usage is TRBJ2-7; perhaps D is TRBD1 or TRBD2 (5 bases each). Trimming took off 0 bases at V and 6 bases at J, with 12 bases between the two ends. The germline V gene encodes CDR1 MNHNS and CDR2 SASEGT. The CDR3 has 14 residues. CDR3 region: CASSEAWGIGEQYV. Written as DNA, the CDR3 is TGTGCCAGCAGTGAAGCGTGGGGGATAGGCGAGCAGTACGTC.

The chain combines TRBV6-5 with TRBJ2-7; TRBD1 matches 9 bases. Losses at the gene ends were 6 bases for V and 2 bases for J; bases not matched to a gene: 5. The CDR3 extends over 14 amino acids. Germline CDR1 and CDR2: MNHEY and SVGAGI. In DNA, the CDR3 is TGTGCCAGCAGCCAGGACAGGGGTACCTACGAGCAGTACTTC. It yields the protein CASSQDRGTYEQYF.

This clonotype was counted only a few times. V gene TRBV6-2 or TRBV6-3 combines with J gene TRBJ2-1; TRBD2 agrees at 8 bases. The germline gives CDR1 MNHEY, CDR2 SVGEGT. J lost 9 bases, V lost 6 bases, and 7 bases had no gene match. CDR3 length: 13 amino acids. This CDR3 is CASRSTSAFEQFF. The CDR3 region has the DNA TGTGCCAGCAGGTCGACTAGCGCTTTTGAGCAGTTCTTC.

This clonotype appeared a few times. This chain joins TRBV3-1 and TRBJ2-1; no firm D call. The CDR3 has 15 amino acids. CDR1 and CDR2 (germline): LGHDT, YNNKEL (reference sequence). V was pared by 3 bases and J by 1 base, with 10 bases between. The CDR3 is CASSQTISSYNEQFF. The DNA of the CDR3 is TGTGCCAGCAGCCAGACAATTTCTTCCTACAATGAGCAGTTCTTC.

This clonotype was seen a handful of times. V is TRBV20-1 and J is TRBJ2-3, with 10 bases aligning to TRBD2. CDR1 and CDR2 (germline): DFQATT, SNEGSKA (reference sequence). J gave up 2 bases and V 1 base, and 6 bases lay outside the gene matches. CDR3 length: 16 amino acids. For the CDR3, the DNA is TGCAGTGCTAGAGGGTTAGCGGGGGGTTCCACAGATACGCAGTATTTT. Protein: CSARGLAGGSTDTQYF.

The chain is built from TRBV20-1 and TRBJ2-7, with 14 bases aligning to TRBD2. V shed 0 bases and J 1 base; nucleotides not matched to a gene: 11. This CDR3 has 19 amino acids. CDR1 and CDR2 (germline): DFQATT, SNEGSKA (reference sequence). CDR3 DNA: TGCAGTGCTAGAGACCGGACTAGCGGGGGGTCTCTCCGGTCCTACGAGCAGTACTTC. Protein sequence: CSARDRTSGGSLRSYEQYF.

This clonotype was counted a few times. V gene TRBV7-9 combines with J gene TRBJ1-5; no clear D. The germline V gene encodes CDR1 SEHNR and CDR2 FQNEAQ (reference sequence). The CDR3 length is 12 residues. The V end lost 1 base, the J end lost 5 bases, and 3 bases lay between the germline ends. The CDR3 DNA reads TGTGCCAGCAGCTTAGAATATCAGCCCCAGCATTTT. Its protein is CASSLEYQPQHF.

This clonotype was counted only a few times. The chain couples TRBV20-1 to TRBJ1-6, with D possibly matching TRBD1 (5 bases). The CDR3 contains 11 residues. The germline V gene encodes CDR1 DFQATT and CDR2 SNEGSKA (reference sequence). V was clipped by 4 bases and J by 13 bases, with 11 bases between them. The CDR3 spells CSATDSWPLHF. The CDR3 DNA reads TGCAGTGCTACTGACAGTTGGCCCCTCCACTTT.

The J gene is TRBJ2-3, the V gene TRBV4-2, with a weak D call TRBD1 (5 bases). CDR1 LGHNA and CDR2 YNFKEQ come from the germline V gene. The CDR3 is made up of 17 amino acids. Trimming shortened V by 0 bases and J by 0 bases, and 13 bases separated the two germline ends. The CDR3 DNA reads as TGTGCCAGCAGCCAAGAAGAATGGGCAGGGAGCACAGATACGCAGTATTTT. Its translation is CASSQEEWAGSTDTQYF.

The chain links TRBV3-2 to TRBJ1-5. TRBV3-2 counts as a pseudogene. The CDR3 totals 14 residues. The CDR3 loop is CASSQDQYYQPQHF. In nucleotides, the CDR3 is TGTGCCAGCAGCCAAGATCAGTACTATCAGCCCCAGCATTTT.

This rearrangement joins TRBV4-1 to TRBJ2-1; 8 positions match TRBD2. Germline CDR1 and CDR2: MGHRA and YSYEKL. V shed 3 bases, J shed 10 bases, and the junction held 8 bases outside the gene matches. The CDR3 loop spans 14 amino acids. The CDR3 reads CASSQAGGAGEQFF. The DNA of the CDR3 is TGCGCCAGCAGCCAGGCCGGGGGGGCTGGAGAGCAGTTCTTC.

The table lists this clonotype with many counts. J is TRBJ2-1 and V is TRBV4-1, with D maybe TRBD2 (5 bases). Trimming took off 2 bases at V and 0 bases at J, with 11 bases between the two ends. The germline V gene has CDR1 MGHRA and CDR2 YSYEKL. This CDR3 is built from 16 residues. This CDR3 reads CASSQMGADSYNEQFF. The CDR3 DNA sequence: TGCGCCAGCAGCCAAATGGGAGCGGACTCCTACAATGAGCAGTTCTTC.

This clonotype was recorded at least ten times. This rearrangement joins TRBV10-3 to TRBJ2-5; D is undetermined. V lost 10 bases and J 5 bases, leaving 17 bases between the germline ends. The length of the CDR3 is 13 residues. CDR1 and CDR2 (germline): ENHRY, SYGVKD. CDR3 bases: TGTGCCACACATGGGGATAAAGCGGAGACCCAGTACTTC. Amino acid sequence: CATHGDKAETQYF.

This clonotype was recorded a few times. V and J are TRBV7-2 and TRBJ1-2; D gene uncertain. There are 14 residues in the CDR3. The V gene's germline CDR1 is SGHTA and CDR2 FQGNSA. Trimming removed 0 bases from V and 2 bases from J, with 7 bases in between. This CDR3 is CASSLATVNYGYTF. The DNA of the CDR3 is TGTGCCAGCAGCTTAGCCACAGTAAACTATGGCTACACCTTC.

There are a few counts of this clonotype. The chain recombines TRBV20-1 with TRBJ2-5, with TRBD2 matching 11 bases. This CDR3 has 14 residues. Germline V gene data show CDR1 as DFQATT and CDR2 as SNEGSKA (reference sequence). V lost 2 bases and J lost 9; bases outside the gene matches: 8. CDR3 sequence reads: CSARSGLAAVAQYF. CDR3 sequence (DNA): TGCAGTGCTAGATCGGGACTAGCGGCAGTGGCCCAGTACTTC.

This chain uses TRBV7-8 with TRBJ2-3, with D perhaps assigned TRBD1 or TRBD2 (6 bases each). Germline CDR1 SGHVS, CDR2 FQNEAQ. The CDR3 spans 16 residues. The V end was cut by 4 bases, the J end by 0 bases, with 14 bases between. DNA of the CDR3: TGTGCCAGCAGCTCAGTGGGGGCGGGAAGCACAGATACGCAGTATTTT. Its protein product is CASSSVGAGSTDTQYF.

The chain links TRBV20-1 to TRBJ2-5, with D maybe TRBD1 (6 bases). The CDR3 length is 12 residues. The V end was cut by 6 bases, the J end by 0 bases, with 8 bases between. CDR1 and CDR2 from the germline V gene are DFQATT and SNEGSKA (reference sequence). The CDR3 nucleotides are TGCAGTGCCCGGGACAACCAAGAGACCCAGTACTTC. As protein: CSARDNQETQYF.

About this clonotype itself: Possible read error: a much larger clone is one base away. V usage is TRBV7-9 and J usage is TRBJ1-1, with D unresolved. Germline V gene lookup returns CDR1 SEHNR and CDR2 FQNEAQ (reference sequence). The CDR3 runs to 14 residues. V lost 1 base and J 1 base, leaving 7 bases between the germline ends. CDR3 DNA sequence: TGTGCCAGCAGCTTAGTACAGTCGAACACTGAAGCTTTCTTT. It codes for CASSLVQSNTEAFF.

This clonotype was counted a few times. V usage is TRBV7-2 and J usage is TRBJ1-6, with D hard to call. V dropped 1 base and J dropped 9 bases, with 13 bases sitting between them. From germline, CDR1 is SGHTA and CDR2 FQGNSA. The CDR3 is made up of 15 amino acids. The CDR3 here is CASSLDGDLGSPLHF. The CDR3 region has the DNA TGTGCCAGCAGCTTAGATGGGGATCTGGGTTCACCCCTCCACTTT.

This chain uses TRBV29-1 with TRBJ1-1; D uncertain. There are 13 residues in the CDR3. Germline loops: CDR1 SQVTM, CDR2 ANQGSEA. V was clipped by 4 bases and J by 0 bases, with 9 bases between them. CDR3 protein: CSVVEGLNTEAFF. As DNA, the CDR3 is TGCAGCGTTGTAGAGGGTCTGAACACTGAAGCTTTCTTT.

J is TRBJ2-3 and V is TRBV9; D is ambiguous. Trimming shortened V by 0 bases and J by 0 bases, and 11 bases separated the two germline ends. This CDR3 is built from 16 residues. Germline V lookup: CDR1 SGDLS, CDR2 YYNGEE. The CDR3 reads CASSVETSTSTDTQYF. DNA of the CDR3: TGTGCCAGCAGCGTAGAAACATCTACTAGCACAGATACGCAGTATTTT.